Listed here is a single TCR beta chain. This clone's antigen is unknown. One base away there is no much larger clone; base qualities are not given. The data were obtained in a study of tumor-infiltrating lymphocytes in primary liver carcinoma (dated by TCRdb to about 2017). Notes on the research overall: Surgical resection was performed in China between late 2015 and early 2016 on four or five patients with histopathologically diagnosed primary liver carcinoma. TCRbeta repertoire sequencing, expression microarrays and whole-exome sequencing were combined in the study across five regions of each liver tumor, with adjacent normal tissue and blood also included. The five patients had tumors of stage T1-T3 N0M0, with maximum diameters ranging from about 4.2 to 11 cm. Repertoires from technical replicates were highly reproducible, with mean shared-clone rates about 0.86 and correlation coefficients above 0.95. Of the five patients (three men and two women, aged 30 to 69 years), four had hepatocellular carcinoma and one had combined HCC and intrahepatic cholangiocarcinoma. Each sample produced about 3.5 to 8 million productive TCRbeta reads, and read depth showed no significant difference between tissue types. TCRbeta repertoire sequencing covered 35 specimens from 5 patients: about 25 tumor regions, 5 adjacent noncancerous liver tissues and 5 peripheral blood samples. Points the paper makes about the study in general: Consistent with antigen-driven expansion, pairs of tumor regions showed higher repertoire overlap (mean roughly 35%) than either tumor-adjacent pairs (approximately 17%) or tumor-blood pairs (roughly 14%). With just four to six patients in the study, the authors point out that the findings should be validated in a larger study. Only the TCR beta chain was sequenced, so true repertoire diversity is likely underestimated because unpaired alpha chains were not captured. Comparison of CD4+ and CD8+ T cell repertoires was precluded by the use of bulk unsorted samples. Compared with blood, tumors had a significantly larger share of the repertoire taken up by the top 250 clones (p = 0.039).

Starting from around 500 ng total RNA, TCRbeta-specific cDNA was produced by reverse transcription with a constant-region primer and ProtoScript II reverse transcriptase. Construction of the TCRbeta libraries relied on three nested rounds of multiplex PCR, following a slightly modified ARM-PCR procedure. Multiplex TRBV1-TRBV30 forward primers and a Cbeta reverse primer were used in the first two PCR rounds, each of which was run for around 9 cycles. Sample barcodes and Illumina adapters were added in a final 25-cycle PCR with Deep VentR polymerase. Before sequencing, amplicons of 200-500 bp were gel-purified using a QIAquick gel extraction kit. The TCRbeta amplicons were sequenced with 250-bp paired-end reads on an Illumina HiSeq 2500. Under the source paper's analysis protocol: To recover full CDR3 sequences, reads were quality-trimmed using Trimmomatic v0.33 and paired reads were then merged using FLASH v1.2.11. V, D and J germline segments were assigned to the rearranged TCRbeta sequences using MiGEC v1.2.1b. Clonotype statistics and Shannon-Wiener diversity indices were computed with VDJtools v1.0.0. Except for diversity analysis, only the 250 most abundant clonotypes of each sample were used in subsequent analyses to reduce sampling bias. TCRdb trimmed public reads at Q25 via fastp, called clones via MiXCR and kept in-frame beta chains. Every entry covers one CDR3 protein and lists the most common genes and DNA from its rows. TCRdb assigned the V and J calls; the authors' analysis was not used. In this sample the table shows 250,000 to 350,000 distinct CDR3 sequences, around 50% of which occur a single time. The leading ten clones occupy about 18% of the sample.

TRIzol reagent was used to extract blood RNA from unsorted whole blood, while the DNeasy Blood & Tissue kit provided the germline DNA. Chronic HBV infection was present in the patients, and the patients were treatment-naive at sampling. Before surgery, approximately 3.8 milliliters of peripheral blood were drawn into K2EDTA tubes. CDR1 and CDR2 (SEHNR, FQNEAQ) derive from the germline V gene (reference sequence). V is clipped by 4 bases and J by 5 bases, and the sequence between their germline boundaries is 18 bases long. From cysteine to phenylalanine, the CDR3 is 15 amino acids long. The CDR3 DNA has 45 bases and is translated from base 1.

This receptor was obtained from a woman between 25 and 40 years old with primary liver carcinoma and hepatitis B virus infection. The sequence links TRBV7-9 to TRBJ2-7; the D gene could be TRBD1 or TRBD2, each one agreeing over 5 bases. What was sequenced was peripheral blood. At the DNA level, the sequence is TGTGCCAGCAGCTCCGGGGCAGGGTCGTACGACGAGCAGTACTTC. This translates into CASSSGAGSYDEQYF.